The 10 T cell receptor beta chains presented below share a single source sample, sequenced in a study of T-cell reconstitution after alpha-beta-depleted transplantation in children. A TCRbeta library incorporating unique molecular identifiers was prepared. TCRdb re-called the PCR reads with MiXCR, one entry per CDR3 protein. The table lists hundreds of thousands of distinct CDR3 sequences, around a sixth of them singletons. This material consisted of PBMCs, mostly from graft donor cells, taken 360 days after TCRalphabeta/CD19-depleted stem cell transplant. Receptor source: a male patient between 2 and 15 years old who had a stem cell transplant for acute lymphoblastic leukemia, so the T cells may come from the graft donor.

This clonotype was recorded a few times. The gene calls are TRBV30 and TRBJ2-5; possibly TRBD2 for D (5 bases). The V end lost 8 bases, the J end lost 3 bases, and 10 bases lay between the germline ends. This CDR3 region has 11 residues. Germline loops: CDR1 GTSNPN, CDR2 SVGIG (reference sequence). CDR3 sequence (DNA): TGTGCCCGGGGTGGGGAAGAGACCCAGTACTTC. It encodes CARGGEETQYF.

There are a few counts of this clonotype. The J gene is TRBJ2-2, the V gene TRBV2; possibly TRBD2 for D (5 bases). Trimming removed 5 bases from V and 0 bases from J, with 10 bases in between. This CDR3 comprises 15 residues. Germline V gene lookup returns CDR1 SNHLY and CDR2 FYNNEI. The CDR3 nucleotides are TGTGCCAGCAGTATGGACTCAACGAACACCGGGGAGCTGTTTTTT. It codes for CASSMDSTNTGELFF. The variable domain in full, with the rest retrieved from reference TRBV2 and TRBJ2-2, is EPEVTQTPSHQVTQMGQEVILRCVPISNHLYFYWYRQILGQKVEFLVSFYNNEISEKSEIFDDQFSVERPDGSNFTLKIRSTKLEDSAMYFCASSMDSTNTGELFFGEGSRLTVL.

CDR3: CATSDFGTGDNEQFF. CDR3 DNA sequence: TGTGCCACCAGTGATTTTGGGACAGGGGACAATGAGCAGTTCTTC. The chain uses TRBV24-1 and TRBJ2-1, with 10 positions matching TRBD1. The CDR3 has 15 residues. V shed 1 base, J shed 5 bases, and the junction held 1 base outside the gene matches. The germline V gene has CDR1 KGHDR and CDR2 SFDVKD.

The CDR3 region is CASSLGHQNEKLFF. DNA of the CDR3: TGTGCCAGCAGTTTGGGACATCAGAATGAAAAACTGTTTTTT. The rearrangement links TRBV12-3 or TRBV12-4 to TRBJ1-4, with D possibly being TRBD1 (6 bases). This CDR3 spans 14 amino acids. The germline V and J ends were trimmed by 3 bases and 5 bases, with 10 bases remaining between them.

This sequence joins TRBV27 and TRBJ2-2; 9 nucleotides match TRBD2. V lost 3 bases and J lost 2; bases outside the gene matches: 7. The CDR3 has 17 amino acids. Germline CDR1 MNHEY, CDR2 SMNVEV (reference sequence). The CDR3 DNA sequence: TGTGCCAGCAGTTTTGGCGGGAGGGCCCCAAACACCGGGGAGCTGTTTTTT. Amino acid sequence: CASSFGGRAPNTGELFF.

CDR3 DNA sequence: TGTGCCAGCAGCTTAAGTGGGGGAGATACGCAGTATTTT. Its protein product is CASSLSGGDTQYF. The chain is built from TRBV7-9 and TRBJ2-3; the D gene could be TRBD1 or TRBD2 (5 bases each). CDR1 SEHNR and CDR2 FQNEAQ come from the germline V gene (reference sequence). Trimming shortened V by 2 bases and J by 5 bases, and 8 bases separated the two germline ends. CDR3 size: 13 residues.

The chain carries TRBV6-1 and TRBJ1-5; 7 nucleotides align to TRBD1. From germline, CDR1 is MNHNS and CDR2 SASEGT. The CDR3 extends over 14 amino acids. J lost 5 bases, V lost 5 bases, and 6 bases had no gene match. The DNA of the CDR3 is TGTGCCAGCAGTCGGGAGGGGGCCGATCAGCCCCAGCATTTT. This gives the protein CASSREGADQPQHF.

CDR3 nucleotide sequence: TGTGCCAGCAGTTCTCCGGGACAGGGGAAAAATCAGCCCCAGCATTTT. Translation gives CASSSPGQGKNQPQHF. This rearrangement joins TRBV28 to TRBJ1-5; 10 bases line up with TRBD1. The germline V gene has CDR1 MDHEN and CDR2 SYDVKM. CDR3 length equals 16 residues. The J segment lost 4 bases and the V segment lost 4 bases, leaving 7 bases of the junction unmatched.

The chain carries TRBV3-1 and TRBJ2-3; D gene ambiguous. Trimming stripped 3 bases from V and 2 bases from J, with 15 bases between. The germline gives CDR1 LGHDT, CDR2 YNNKEL (reference sequence). This CDR3 comprises 16 residues. CDR3 region: CASSQVLTSTTDTQYF. The CDR3 DNA follows: TGTGCCAGCAGCCAGGTATTAACCTCTACCACAGATACGCAGTATTTT.

This chain connects TRBV3-1 to TRBJ1-2, with TRBD1 as a possible D gene (5 bases). The CDR3 sequence is 14 residues long. CDR1 is LGHDT and CDR2 is YNNKEL in the germline V gene (reference sequence). Trimming pared 0 bases from V and 4 bases from J, leaving 9 bases between. CDR3 loop: CASSQDTGSYGYTF. For the CDR3, the DNA is TGTGCCAGCAGCCAAGACACAGGAAGCTATGGCTACACCTTC.